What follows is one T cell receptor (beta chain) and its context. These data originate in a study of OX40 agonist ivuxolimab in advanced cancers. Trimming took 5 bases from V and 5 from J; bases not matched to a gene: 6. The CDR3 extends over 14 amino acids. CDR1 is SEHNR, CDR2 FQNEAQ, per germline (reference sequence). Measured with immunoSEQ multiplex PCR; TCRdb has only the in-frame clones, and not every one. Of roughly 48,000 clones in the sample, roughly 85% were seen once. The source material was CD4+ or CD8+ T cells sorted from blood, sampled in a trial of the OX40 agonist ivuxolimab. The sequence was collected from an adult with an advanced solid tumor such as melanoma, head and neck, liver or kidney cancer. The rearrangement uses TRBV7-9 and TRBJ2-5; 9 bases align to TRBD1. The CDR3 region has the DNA TGTGCCAGCAGCCCAGGACAGGGGTACGAGACCCAGTACTTC. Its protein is CASSPGQGYETQYF.